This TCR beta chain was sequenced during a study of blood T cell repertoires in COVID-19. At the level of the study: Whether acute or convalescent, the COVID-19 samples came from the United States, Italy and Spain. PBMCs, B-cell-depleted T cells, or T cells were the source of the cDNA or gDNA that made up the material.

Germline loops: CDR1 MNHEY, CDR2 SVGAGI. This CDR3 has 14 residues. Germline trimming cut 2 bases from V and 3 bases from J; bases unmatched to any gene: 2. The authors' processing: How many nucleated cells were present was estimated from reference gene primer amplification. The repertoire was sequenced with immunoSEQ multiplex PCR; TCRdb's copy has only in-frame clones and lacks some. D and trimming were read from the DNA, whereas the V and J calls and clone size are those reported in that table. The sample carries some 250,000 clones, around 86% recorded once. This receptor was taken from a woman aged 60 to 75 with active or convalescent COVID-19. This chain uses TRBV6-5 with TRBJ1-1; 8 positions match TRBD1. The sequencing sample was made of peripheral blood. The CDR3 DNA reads TGTGCCAGCAGTTACCAGGGGGCCTACACTGAAGCTTTCTTT. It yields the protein CASSYQGAYTEAFF.